This TCR beta chain was profiled in a study of cytomegalovirus exposure and HLA in healthy donors. The ends were cut back, 5 bases at V and 4 bases at J, with 12 bases in the middle. This CDR3 is 14 amino acids long. CDR1 and CDR2 (germline): SNHLY, FYNNEI. The PCR made use of 60 Vbeta and 13 Jbeta primers. Assay used: immunoSEQ multiplex PCR; TCRdb lists only in-frame clones, some missing. Here the sample spans 100,000 or so clones, 70% to 80% being singletons. The V and J genes are TRBV2 and TRBJ1-3; D might be TRBD1 (5 bases). Sequences were obtained from PBMCs. The receptor was derived from a female donor in good health and CMV-seropositive. CDR3 DNA sequence: TGTGCCAGCAGTCGGGGGTCTAGGGGAAACACCATATATTTT. It is translated as CASSRGSRGNTIYF.